The next 18 T cell receptor beta chains were all read from a single sample in a study of control samples from healthy donors and cancer patients. Using immunoSEQ multiplex PCR, the repertoire was profiled, and TCRdb retains in-frame clones only, with some absent. Found here are about 110,000 clones, around nine tenths of them singletons; the top ten hold roughly 4%. The sample consisted of blood. All receptors derive from a human donor in good health. The donor label of this sample is uncertain.

The J gene is TRBJ2-3, the V gene TRBV11-1; D gene unclear. This CDR3 has 14 residues. With 3 bases removed from V and 2 bases from J, the gap between germline ends came to 9 bases. Germline lookup yields CDR1 SGHAT and CDR2 FQDESV (reference sequence). CDR3 nucleotides: TGTGCCAGCAGCTTTTATGTGTCCACAGATACGCAGTATTTT. It is translated as CASSFYVSTDTQYF.

CDR3 sequence (DNA): TGTGCCACCAGTGACCCTGACAGGTTGCGCAATCAGCCCCAGCATTTT. Its translation is CATSDPDRLRNQPQHF. J is TRBJ1-5 and V is TRBV24-1; perhaps TRBD1 as D (6 bases). The CDR3 loop spans 16 amino acids. Trimming took 4 bases from V and 2 from J, leaving 14 bases between them. Germline lookup yields CDR1 KGHDR and CDR2 SFDVKD.

The gene calls are TRBV15 and TRBJ2-3; D is possibly TRBD1 (6 bases). The CDR3 is 16 residues long. Trimming removed 3 bases from V and 3 bases from J, with 16 bases in between. Germline lookup yields CDR1 LNHNV and CDR2 YYDKDF (reference sequence). In DNA form, the CDR3 reads TGTGCCACCAGCAGGGGAACAGGGCTTGAGACAGATACGCAGTATTTT. As protein: CATSRGTGLETDTQYF. The full variable domain, completed using reference TRBV15 and TRBJ2-3, is DAMVIQNPRYQVTQFGKPVTLSCSQTLNHNVMYWYQQKSSQAPKLLFHYYDKDFNNEADTPDNFQSRRPNTSFCFLDIRSPGLGDTAMYLCATSRGTGLETDTQYFGPGTRLTVL.

The chain links TRBV6-5 to TRBJ2-7; 13 bases line up with TRBD2. Germline-derived CDR1 and CDR2 are MNHEY and SVGAGI. This CDR3 has 13 amino acids. V trimming: 8 bases; J trimming: 5 bases; junction bases outside the gene matches: 3. The CDR3 region has the DNA TGTGCCAGCGAAGGACTAGCGGGGGACGAGCAGTACGTC. Its protein product is CASEGLAGDEQYV.

Note on this clone: Other DNA sequences of this sample code for an identical CDR3. The chain is built from TRBV3-1 (or the pseudogene TRBV3-2) and TRBJ2-7; D is ambiguous. This CDR3 region has 13 residues. The germline CDR1 and CDR2 sequences are LGHDT and YNNKEL (reference sequence). The ends were cut back, 0 bases at V and 4 bases at J, with 7 bases in the middle. The CDR3 region has the DNA TGTGCCAGCAGCCAAGATTGGGGTTACGAGCAGTACTTC. It translates to CASSQDWGYEQYF.

This clone was seen only a few times. V and J are TRBV2 and TRBJ2-7; D unresolved. Germline CDR1 SNHLY, CDR2 FYNNEI. Trimming cost V 3 bases and J 6 bases, with 12 bases left between them. The CDR3 runs to 13 residues. This chain's CDR3 is CASSEPFRTEQYF. The CDR3 DNA reads as TGTGCCAGCAGTGAGCCCTTCCGCACCGAGCAGTACTTC.

The chain employs TRBV19 and TRBJ2-7; 8 bases map to TRBD2. The CDR3 sequence is 16 residues long. With 3 bases clipped from V and 3 bases from J, the junction kept 10 bases outside the gene matches. CDR1 and CDR2 (germline): LNHDA, SQIVND (reference sequence). In nucleotides, the CDR3 is TGTGCCAGTAGTATGCGCGGGGGGACTCAATACTACGAGCAGTACTTC. Protein product: CASSMRGGTQYYEQYF. The full variable domain, completed using reference TRBV19 and TRBJ2-7, is DGGITQSPKYLFRKEGQNVTLSCEQNLNHDAMYWYRQDPGQGLRLIYYSQIVNDFQKGDIAEGYSVSREKKESFPLTVTSAQKNPTAFYLCASSMRGGTQYYEQYFGPGTRLTVT.

The J gene is TRBJ1-6, the V gene TRBV6-5; a weak D match, TRBD1 (6 bases). This CDR3 has 14 residues. The V gene lost 6 bases and the J gene lost 4 bases, with 10 bases spanning the gap. The germline CDR1 and CDR2 sequences are MNHEY and SVGAGI. This CDR3 is CASSRTEYNSPLHF. The CDR3 DNA reads as TGTGCCAGCAGCCGGACAGAATATAATTCACCCCTCCACTTT.

V is TRBV6-1 and J is TRBJ1-1; D remains unclear. There are 13 residues in the CDR3. Trimming cost V 3 bases and J 3 bases, with 8 bases left between them. The V gene's germline CDR1 is MNHNS and CDR2 SASEGT. The CDR3, as DNA: TGTGCCAGCAGTGATATCGTCCACACTGAAGCTTTCTTT. As protein: CASSDIVHTEAFF.

J is TRBJ1-5 and V is TRBV6-6; no definite D call. V dropped 1 base and J dropped 1 base, with 5 bases sitting between them. CDR3 length: 14 amino acids. Germline assignment: CDR1 MNHNY and CDR2 SVGAGI (reference sequence). The DNA for the CDR3 is TGTGCCAGCAGTTACTTAGGGAGCAATCAGCCCCAGCATTTT. Translation: CASSYLGSNQPQHF.

The chain employs TRBV10-3 and TRBJ1-1; unclear D gene. V was pared by 4 bases and J by 4 bases, with 16 bases between. The CDR3 consists of 15 residues. Germline assignment: CDR1 ENHRY and CDR2 SYGVKD. CDR3 nucleotide sequence: TGTGCCATCAGTGGTTCCTCTTGGGAGGTCACTGAAGCTTTCTTT. Translating gives CAISGSSWEVTEAFF.

The rearrangement links TRBV29-1 to TRBJ1-2; TRBD1 is a possible D gene (5 bases). Germline-derived CDR1 and CDR2 are SQVTM and ANQGSEA. Trimming pared 0 bases from V and 7 bases from J, leaving 18 bases between. The CDR3 has 15 amino acids. The CDR3 protein is CSVEDQKGPGGGYTF. CDR3 bases: TGCAGCGTTGAAGATCAGAAGGGTCCCGGGGGTGGCTACACCTTC. The whole variable domain, remainder taken from reference TRBV29-1 and TRBJ1-2, is SAVISQKPSRDICQRGTSLTIQCQVDSQVTMMFWYRQQPGQSLTLIATANQGSEATYESGFVIDKFPISRPNLTFSTLTVSNMSPEDSSIYLCSVEDQKGPGGGYTFGSGTRLTVV.

The chain uses TRBV5-5 and TRBJ1-4; 8 bases are shared with TRBD1. The CDR3 is 16 amino acids. Trimming removed 4 bases from V and 4 bases from J; junction bases left unmatched: 9. In germline, CDR1 is SGHKS, CDR2 YYEKEE (reference sequence). The CDR3 sequence: CASSLDRGAYNEKLFF. As DNA, the CDR3 is TGTGCCAGCAGCCTCGACAGGGGAGCTTATAATGAAAAACTGTTTTTT. Drawing the rest from reference TRBV5-5 and TRBJ1-4, the complete variable domain is DAGVTQSPTHLIKTRGQQVTLRCSPISGHKSVSWYQQVLGQGPQFIFQYYEKEERGRGNFPDRFSARQFPNYSSELNVNALLLGDSALYLCASSLDRGAYNEKLFFGSGTQLSVL.

This clone was detected once. This rearrangement joins TRBV2 to TRBJ2-1, with D tentatively TRBD1 (7 bases). CDR1 SNHLY and CDR2 FYNNEI come from the germline V gene. V dropped 4 bases and J dropped 8 bases, with 12 bases sitting between them. The CDR3 is made up of 13 amino acids. CDR3 DNA sequence: TGTGCCAGCAGTGTTCAGGGGGGATATGAGCAGTTCTTC. Translated, it gives CASSVQGGYEQFF.

This clone was counted between two and nine times. Other DNA sequences in the same sample also yield this CDR3. The chain joins TRBV5-1 to TRBJ1-6, with 11 bases aligning to TRBD1. There are 15 residues in the CDR3. The ends lost 4 bases at V and 7 bases at J; junction bases unmatched: 4. Looked up from germline, CDR1 is SGHRS and CDR2 is YFSETQ. In DNA, the CDR3 is TGCGCCAGCAGCATAAGGGACAGGGGGAATTCACCCCTCCACTTT. This encodes CASSIRDRGNSPLHF.

The V gene is TRBV6-1, the J gene TRBJ2-1; perhaps TRBD2 as D (5 bases). The CDR3 runs to 15 residues. Germline V gene data show CDR1 as MNHNS and CDR2 as SASEGT. Trimming shortened V by 2 bases and J by 2 bases, and 10 bases separated the two germline ends. The CDR3 DNA reads TGTGCCAGCAGTGAAAAGGTGGGAGCCTACAATGAGCAGTTCTTC. Its protein product is CASSEKVGAYNEQFF.

J is TRBJ1-2 and V is TRBV19; D unresolved. This CDR3 has 13 amino acids. Trimming took off 1 base at V and 3 bases at J, with 6 bases between the two ends. Germline values: CDR1 LNHDA, CDR2 SQIVND (reference sequence). The CDR3 spells CASSIVGYYGYTF. The DNA of the CDR3 is TGTGCCAGTAGTATAGTAGGGTACTATGGCTACACCTTC.

The rearrangement links TRBV5-1 to TRBJ2-6; possible D gene TRBD1, 5 bases. The CDR3 consists of 19 residues. Trimming removed 2 bases at V and 2 bases at J, with 20 bases between. Germline V gene lookup returns CDR1 SGHRS and CDR2 YFSETQ. The CDR3 sequence: CASSFGSGPRPAGANVLTF. In DNA form, the CDR3 reads TGCGCCAGCAGCTTTGGGTCAGGGCCCAGGCCCGCTGGGGCCAACGTCCTGACTTTC.